The clone carrying this T cell receptor beta chain was found once. This specimen belongs to a study of blood T cell repertoires in COVID-19. In the original processing: Amplification of reference gene primers was used by the study to estimate nucleated cell counts. The method was immunoSEQ multiplex PCR; TCRdb's version includes in-frame clones alone and lacks a portion of them. V and J calls and clone size are copied from that table; D and trimming were computed from the DNA. Of around 91,000 clones listed, 85% were seen once; the top ten hold over 35%. The CDR3 is made up of 15 amino acids. Germline loops: CDR1 SGHTA, CDR2 FQGNSA. V was clipped by 5 bases and J by 0 bases; unmatched bases: 5.

Sequencing was done on a sample of peripheral blood. The chain recombines TRBV7-2 with TRBJ2-3, with 7 bases fitting TRBD2. This TCR came from a man older than 75 with acute or convalescent COVID-19. CDR3 region: CASSRTSSSTDTQYF. CDR3 DNA sequence: TGTGCCAGCAGCCGGACTAGTAGTAGCACAGATACGCAGTATTTT.